What follows are 2 T cell receptor beta chains derived from one specimen sequenced in a study of regulatory T cells in long-lasting Graves disease. Time point denoted: persistent/refractory GD, antithyroid drugs over 5 years with positive TRAb. The TCR library was made from RNA extracted from PBMCs. According to the study, TCR beta libraries were built with iRepertoire HTBI primers and CDR3-region Arm-PCR. MiXCR was run by TCRdb on the multiplex PCR reads, yielding one entry per CDR3 protein. The profile shows under 450,000 distinct CDR3 sequences, around a quarter of them singletons. The source material was peripheral blood mononuclear cells (PBMCs), sampled when the disease was refractory, from a patient treated with antithyroid drugs. The source of these receptors is a female donor with Graves disease.

Ten or more counts support this clonotype. V is TRBV13 and J is TRBJ2-7; no clear D. Trimming took off 4 bases at V and 3 bases at J, with 7 bases between the two ends. The CDR3 covers 12 residues. Looked up from germline, CDR1 is PRHDT and CDR2 is FYEKMQ (reference sequence). The CDR3 sequence is CASSSSNYEQYF. The DNA for the CDR3 is TGTGCCAGCAGCTCCTCGAACTACGAGCAGTACTTC.

The CDR3 DNA reads TGCGCCAGCAGCGAGGGACAGGGGGGCGAGCAGTACTTC. Protein sequence: CASSEGQGGEQYF. This rearrangement joins TRBV5-1 to TRBJ2-7; 11 bases are a match to TRBD1. This CDR3 region has 13 residues. Trimming cost V 4 bases and J 6 bases; bases outside gene matches: 3. Germline CDR1 SGHRS, CDR2 YFSETQ.